This T cell receptor beta chain stems from a study of human T cells and chemical hapten exposure. At the level of the study: Per-sample variation in TCR yield stemmed mainly from small pooled library volume differences. Study-level results: No change in TCRs above 1 in 1000 frequency was produced by DPC sensitization.

As the library was built, unique molecular identifiers were attached to individual cDNA molecules. TCRdb reprocessed the reads with MiXCR, giving one entry per CDR3 protein. The sample yields some 2,500 distinct CDR3 sequences, approximately 52% seen once. Treatment described: therapeutic diphenylcyclopropenone sensitization with weekly scalp DPC. Alopecia patients, 18 to 70 years old and DPC-suitable, served as donors. As to this clonotype: Its specificity is unknown.

The receptor's source is an adult with alopecia areata. Some clones in this sample may be carry-over from other donors' samples. This table probably holds off-target reads from a library built for another chain. Sequencing used whole blood, obtained before DPC sensitization or 2, 6, or about 24 weeks after (not recorded which).

CDR3 sequence (DNA): TGCAGTGCTGATTGGACTAGCGGGGCCACAGATACGCAGTATTTT. As protein: CSADWTSGATDTQYF. This chain connects TRBV20-1 to TRBJ2-3; 12 nucleotides match TRBD2. CDR3 length: 15 amino acids. The germline gives CDR1 DFQATT, CDR2 SNEGSKA (reference sequence). Trimming removed 5 bases from V and 2 bases from J; junction bases left unmatched: 5.